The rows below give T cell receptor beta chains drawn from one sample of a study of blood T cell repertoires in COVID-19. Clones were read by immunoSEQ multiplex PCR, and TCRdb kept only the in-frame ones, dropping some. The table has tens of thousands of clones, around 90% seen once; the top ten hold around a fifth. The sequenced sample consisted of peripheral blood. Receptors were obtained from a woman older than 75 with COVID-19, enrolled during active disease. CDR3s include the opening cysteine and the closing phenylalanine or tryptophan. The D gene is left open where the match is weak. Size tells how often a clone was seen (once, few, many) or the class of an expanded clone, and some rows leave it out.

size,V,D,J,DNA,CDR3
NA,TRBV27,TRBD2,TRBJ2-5,TGTGCCAGCAGGCGGCTAGCGGGGGGGCCCCAAGAGACCCAGTACTTC,CASRRLAGGPQETQYF
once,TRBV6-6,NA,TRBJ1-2,TGTGCCAGCAGTGCTGACAGCATCGGCTACACCTTC,CASSADSIGYTF
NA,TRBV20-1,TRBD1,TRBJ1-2,TGCAGTGCTAGTTCACAGGGGGCAGCTGGCTACACCTTC,CSASSQGAAGYTF
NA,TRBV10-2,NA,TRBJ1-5,TGCGCCAGCAGTGAGCCCGGGGATCAGCCCCAGCATTTT,CASSEPGDQPQHF
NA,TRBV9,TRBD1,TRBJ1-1,TGTGCCAGCAGCCCGCGTGGGGGACAGGGTATAAGAGACACTGAAGCTTTCTTT,CASSPRGGQGIRDTEAFF
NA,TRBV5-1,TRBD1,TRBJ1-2,TGCGCCAGCAGCTCGGACAGGGCCGGTCATGGCTACACCTTC,CASSSDRAGHGYTF
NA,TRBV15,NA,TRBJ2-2,TGTGCCACCAGCAGGGACAAGAACACCGGGGAGCTGTTTTTT,CATSRDKNTGELFF
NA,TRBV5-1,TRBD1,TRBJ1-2,TGCGCCAGCAGCTGGGGACAGGGGGCGAGAGGCTACACCTTC,CASSWGQGARGYTF
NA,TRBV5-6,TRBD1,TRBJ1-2,TGTGCCAGCAGCTTGGGACAGGGGTTGCCTAACTATGGCTACACCTTC,CASSLGQGLPNYGYTF
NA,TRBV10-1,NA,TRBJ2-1,TGCGCCAGCAGTGGAGGAGAATTTGGTGAGCAGTTCTTC,CASSGGEFGEQFF
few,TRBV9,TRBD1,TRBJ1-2,TGTGCCAGCAGCCCCTGGGACAGGGAAGGAGGCTACACCTTC,CASSPWDREGGYTF
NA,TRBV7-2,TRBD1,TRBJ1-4,TGTGCCAGCAGCTTAGTGGCAGGGGGGCCGATGGAAAAACTGTTTTTT,CASSLVAGGPMEKLFF
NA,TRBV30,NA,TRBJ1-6,TGTGCCTGGAGCGCGCCAGGGTCACCCCTCCACTTT,CAWSAPGSPLHF
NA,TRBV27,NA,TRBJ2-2,TGTGCCAGCAGTAATTTACGGGGTGGGGAGCTGTTTTTT,CASSNLRGGELFF
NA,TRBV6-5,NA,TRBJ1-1,TGTGCCAGCAGAATCTCCGGGACTGATAACACTGAAGCTTTCTTT,CASRISGTDNTEAFF
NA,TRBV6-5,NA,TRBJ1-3,TGTGCCAGCAGGGCGGGACCAGCAGACCCGACCATATATTTT,CASRAGPADPTIYF
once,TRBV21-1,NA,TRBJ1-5,TGTGCCAGCACACGCGGAACCTACAGGGGGGGAAGGAGCAATCAGCCCCAGCATTTT,CASTRGTYRGGRSNQPQHF
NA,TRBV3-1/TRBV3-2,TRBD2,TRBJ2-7,TGTGCCAGCAGCGGCGGATTAGCGGGGGTAACCTACGAGCAGTACTTC,CASSGGLAGVTYEQYF
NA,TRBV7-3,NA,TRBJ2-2,TGTGCCAGCAGCTCCAGCACCGGGGAGCTGTTTTTT,CASSSSTGELFF
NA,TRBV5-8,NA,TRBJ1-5,TGTGCCAGCAGCTTCTGGACAAATTTTTATAGCAATCAGCCCCAGCATTTT,CASSFWTNFYSNQPQHF
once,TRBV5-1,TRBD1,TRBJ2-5,TGCGCCAGCAGCTTGGCAGGGGGTGAGACCCAGTACTTC,CASSLAGGETQYF
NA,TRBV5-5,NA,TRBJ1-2,TGTGCCAGCAGCTTGGAACAGATGCCTAACTATGGCTACACCTTC,CASSLEQMPNYGYTF
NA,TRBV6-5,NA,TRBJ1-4,TGTGCCAGCATCGGCGGGGGGTCCGGGGAAAAACTGTTTTTT,CASIGGGSGEKLFF
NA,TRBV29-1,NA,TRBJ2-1,TGCAGCGTTGATCCAGGGGACGGGCTCAACAATGAGCAGTTCTTC,CSVDPGDGLNNEQFF
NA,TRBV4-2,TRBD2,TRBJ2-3,TGTGCCAGCAGCCAAGAGGGACTAGCGGGGTCAGGGGATACGCAGTATTTT,CASSQEGLAGSGDTQYF
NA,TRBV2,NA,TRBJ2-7,TGTGCCAGCCATAAAGTTGGCAGCTCCTACGAGCAGTACTTC,CASHKVGSSYEQYF
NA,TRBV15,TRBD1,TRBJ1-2,TGTGCCACCAGCAGAGAGGGACAGGGGGCCTATGGCTACACCTTC,CATSREGQGAYGYTF
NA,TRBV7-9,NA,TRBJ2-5,TGTGCCAGCAGCCCCACTCCCCAGTACTTC,CASSPTPQYF
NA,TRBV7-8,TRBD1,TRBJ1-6,TGTGCCAGCAGCTTAAACGTTGCGGCAGGGGGCGCCCCCACTTCACCCCTCCACTTT,CASSLNVAAGGAPTSPLHF
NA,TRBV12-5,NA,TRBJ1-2,TGTGCTAGTGGTTACATACGACCGACAGCTAACTATGGCTACACCTTC,CASGYIRPTANYGYTF
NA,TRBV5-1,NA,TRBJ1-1,TGCGCCAGCAGCTTGGTGAGCACTGAAGCTTTCTTT,CASSLVSTEAFF
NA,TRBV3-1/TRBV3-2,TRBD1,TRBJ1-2,TGTGCCAGCAGCCACCCGACAGGGAACTATGGCTACACCTTC,CASSHPTGNYGYTF
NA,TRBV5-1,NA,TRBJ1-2,TGCGCCAGCAAGGAGGATCCCGCTAACTATGGCTACACCTTC,CASKEDPANYGYTF
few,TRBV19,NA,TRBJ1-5,TGTGCCAGTAGTTTTCCAGGGAAGAATCAGCCCCAGCATTTT,CASSFPGKNQPQHF
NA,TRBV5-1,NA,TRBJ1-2,TGCGCCAGCAGCTTGTCTGCCAGGGTGGACTATGGCTACACCTTC,CASSLSARVDYGYTF
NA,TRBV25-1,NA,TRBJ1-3,TGTGCCAGCAGTCCTGGAGAGAGCTTCTCTGGAAACACCATATATTTT,CASSPGESFSGNTIYF
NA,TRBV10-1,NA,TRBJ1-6,TGCGCCAGCAGTGAAAGCCTTGATTCACCCCTCCACTTT,CASSESLDSPLHF
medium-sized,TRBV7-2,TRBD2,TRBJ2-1,TGTGCCAGCAGCTTCCCTAGCGGGGGGGTCTCCTACAATGAGCAGTTCTTC,CASSFPSGGVSYNEQFF
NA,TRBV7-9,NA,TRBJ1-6,TGTGCCAGCAGCGATTTCACAGGGAGCTCCTATAATTCACCCCTCCACTTT,CASSDFTGSSYNSPLHF
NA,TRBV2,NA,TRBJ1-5,TGTGCCAGCAGTAACCAGGGCCAGCAGCCCCAGCATTTT,CASSNQGQQPQHF